What follows are 20 T cell receptor beta chains derived from one specimen sequenced in a study of shared clonotypes between healthy human individuals. Positive CCR7 selection of CD45RO-negative cells yielded the naive CD8 cells, and terminally differentiated effector memory CD45RA+ cells were excluded. Some clones are missing from TCRdb's copy, which holds only in-frame ones; the method was immunoSEQ multiplex PCR. This repertoire shows about 2 million clones, about 95% found once; its top ten account for approximately 1.2%. The sequenced sample consisted of naive CD8+ T cells sorted from blood. These receptor sequences come from a young man in good health.

The count of this clone is one. The chain uses TRBV6-5 and TRBJ2-5; 11 nucleotides agree with TRBD2. The germline gives CDR1 MNHEY, CDR2 SVGAGI. The trim removed 6 bases at V and 4 bases at J, leaving 4 bases unmatched. This CDR3 region has 14 residues. The CDR3 bases are TGTGCCAGCAGCCTACTAGCGGGAGCAGAGACCCAGTACTTC. Amino acid sequence: CASSLLAGAETQYF.

This chain links TRBV6-1 with TRBJ2-3; perhaps D is TRBD1 or TRBD2 (5 bases each). Trimming shortened V by 3 bases and J by 5 bases, and 12 bases separated the two germline ends. Germline V CDR1 and CDR2: MNHNS, SASEGT. The CDR3 has 14 amino acids. The CDR3 bases are TGTGCCAGCAGTGACGTAGAGGGGCTAGATACGCAGTATTTT. This encodes CASSDVEGLDTQYF.

The gene calls are TRBV6-6 and TRBJ2-2; 14 bases align to TRBD2. This CDR3 comprises 16 residues. CDR1 is MNHNY and CDR2 is SVGAGI in the germline V gene (reference sequence). V trimming: 4 bases; J trimming: 4 bases; junction bases outside the gene matches: 2. The CDR3 DNA follows: TGTGCCAGCAGTTCGGGGACTAGCGGGAGCACCGGGGAGCTGTTTTTT. It is translated as CASSSGTSGSTGELFF.

This chain connects TRBV7-8 to TRBJ1-3; perhaps TRBD1 as D (5 bases). Germline loops: CDR1 SGHVS, CDR2 FQNEAQ. This CDR3 has 16 amino acids. V was shortened by 2 bases and J by 4 bases, with 15 bases between the two germline ends. The CDR3: CASSLFSGSPGNTIYF. Written as DNA, the CDR3 is TGTGCCAGCAGCTTATTCTCAGGGAGCCCCGGAAACACCATATATTTT.

This clone appeared a single time. This same CDR3 is encoded by further DNA sequences in the sample. The chain joins TRBV27 to TRBJ2-1; maybe TRBD2 (6 bases). There are 14 residues in the CDR3. Germline lookup yields CDR1 MNHEY and CDR2 SMNVEV (reference sequence). Trimming pared 4 bases from V and 4 bases from J, leaving 11 bases between. CDR3 in DNA: TGTGCCAGCAGTTCTGGGGCGGGGTACAATGAGCAGTTCTTC. It translates to CASSSGAGYNEQFF.

This chain connects TRBV6-5 to TRBJ2-7, with a weak D call TRBD1 (5 bases). Deletions cut 6 bases from V and 4 bases from J, with 19 bases between. Germline V lookup: CDR1 MNHEY, CDR2 SVGAGI. The CDR3 extends over 15 amino acids. The DNA of the CDR3 is TGTGCCAGCAGGCTGTCGACAGAAGCCCTTTACGAGCAGTACTTC. This encodes CASRLSTEALYEQYF.

Of note for this clone: Different DNA sequences within this sample yield the same CDR3. The chain joins TRBV6-5 to TRBJ2-5; the D gene is possibly TRBD2 (5 bases). This CDR3 spans 14 amino acids. Per germline, CDR1 MNHEY and CDR2 SVGAGI. The ends were cut back, 0 bases at V and 5 bases at J, with 10 bases in the middle. CDR3 sequence: CASSYSGSGETQYF. In nucleotides, the CDR3 is TGTGCCAGCAGTTACTCGGGCTCGGGGGAGACCCAGTACTTC.

The gene calls are TRBV5-1 and TRBJ1-6; D is uncertain. This CDR3 has 17 amino acids. Germline V gene sequence: CDR1 SGHRS, CDR2 YFSETQ. The ends were cut back, 4 bases at V and 4 bases at J, with 18 bases in the middle. CDR3 residues: CASSLYSTETYNSPLHF. The CDR3 region has the DNA TGCGCCAGCAGCCTTTACTCGACGGAAACGTATAATTCACCCCTCCACTTT.

The genes are TRBV11-2 and TRBJ2-2; 9 positions agree with TRBD1. Germline V CDR1 and CDR2: SGHAT, FQNNGV. V lost 4 bases and J lost 4; bases outside the gene matches: 1. This CDR3 is built from 14 residues. In nucleotides, the CDR3 is TGTGCCAGCAGCTGGGACAGGGTCACCGGGGAGCTGTTTTTT. Translating it yields CASSWDRVTGELFF.

V and J are TRBV27 and TRBJ2-7; 8 positions match TRBD2. V gave up 5 bases and J gave up 6 bases; unmatched junction bases: 15. The length of the CDR3 is 16 residues. The germline CDR1 and CDR2 sequences are MNHEY and SMNVEV (reference sequence). The CDR3 loop reads CASSRNPPAGGSEQYF. Written as DNA, the CDR3 is TGTGCCAGCAGTAGAAACCCCCCGGCGGGAGGCAGCGAGCAGTACTTC.

The chain employs TRBV29-1 and TRBJ2-5; the D call may be TRBD1 or TRBD2 (5 bases each). Per the germline V gene, CDR1 is SQVTM and CDR2 is ANQGSEA. The CDR3 length is 11 residues. Trimming stripped 2 bases from V and 10 bases from J, with 11 bases between. The CDR3 region has the DNA TGCAGCGTTGAAAAAAGTGGGGGCCAGTACTTC. Encoded protein: CSVEKSGGQYF.

This clone is a singleton in its sample. The rearrangement links TRBV11-2 to TRBJ2-6, with no clear D. The ends were cut back, 0 bases at V and 2 bases at J, with 14 bases in the middle. CDR3 size: 18 residues. CDR1 is SGHAT, CDR2 FQNNGV, per germline. CDR3 coding DNA: TGTGCCAGCAGCTTAGATACTCCCGATGTTGCTGGGGCCAACGTCCTGACTTTC. This sequence encodes CASSLDTPDVAGANVLTF.

V is TRBV28 and J is TRBJ2-1; 9 bases match TRBD1. CDR3 length: 16 amino acids. V lost 6 bases and J lost 4; bases outside the gene matches: 10. The germline gives CDR1 MDHEN, CDR2 SYDVKM. The CDR3 spells CASSSEGQGAYNEQFF. In nucleotides, the CDR3 is TGTGCCAGCAGCTCGGAGGGACAGGGTGCTTACAATGAGCAGTTCTTC.

The count of this clone is one. The chain is built from TRBV4-3 and TRBJ2-3, with TRBD1 as a possible D gene (5 bases). Germline CDR1 and CDR2: LGHNA and YSLEER. There are 15 residues in the CDR3. Deletions cut 0 bases from V and 13 bases from J, with 20 bases between. The CDR3 reads CASSQDSSLASQEYF. In nucleotides, the CDR3 is TGCGCCAGCAGCCAAGACTCATCATTGGCCTCACAGGAGTATTTT.

This chain uses TRBV27 with TRBJ2-5; perhaps TRBD1 as D (5 bases). Germline V gene data show CDR1 as MNHEY and CDR2 as SMNVEV (reference sequence). With 5 bases removed from V and 1 base from J, the gap between germline ends came to 23 bases. CDR3 length: 18 amino acids. In DNA, the CDR3 is TGTGCCAGCAGTCTTGCGCCCTTCCCCCGACAGTTCCAAGAGACCCAGTACTTC. Its protein is CASSLAPFPRQFQETQYF.

This clone was detected once. The CDR3 nucleotides read TGTGCCACCAGCGGGGGGACCGAGAGAGAGACCCAGTACTTC. It codes for CATSGGTERETQYF. This chain joins TRBV15 and TRBJ2-5, with TRBD2 as a possible D gene (6 bases). The CDR3 runs to 14 residues. Germline CDR1 is LNHNV and CDR2 is YYDKDF (reference sequence). V lost 5 bases and J lost 4, with 14 bases in between.

The chain uses TRBV2 and TRBJ2-1; D is perhaps TRBD2 (5 bases). This CDR3 region has 15 residues. Trimming cost V 3 bases and J 6 bases, with 15 bases left between them. In germline, CDR1 is SNHLY, CDR2 FYNNEI. The CDR3 loop reads CASSDNLVAGNEQFF. The CDR3 DNA is TGTGCCAGCAGTGATAATTTGGTCGCGGGCAATGAGCAGTTCTTC.

The gene calls are TRBV11-2 and TRBJ1-2, with D maybe TRBD1 (5 bases). The germline V gene has CDR1 SGHAT and CDR2 FQNNGV. CDR3 length: 14 residues. The V and J ends lost 0 bases and 8 bases respectively, with 13 bases between them. The CDR3 spells CASSLDFGTLGYTF. CDR3 sequence (DNA): TGTGCCAGCAGCTTAGATTTTGGGACTTTGGGCTACACCTTC.

Turning to this clone: Distinct nucleotide sequences in the sample also encode this CDR3. This rearrangement joins TRBV9 to TRBJ2-7; TRBD2 matches at 8 bases. V lost 1 base to trimming and J lost 1 base; unmatched junction nucleotides: 1. The CDR3 length is 14 residues. Germline V gene lookup returns CDR1 SGDLS and CDR2 YYNGEE. CDR3 nucleotides: TGTGCCAGCAGCGTATCTAGCGGGTCCTACGAGCAGTACTTC. Amino acid sequence: CASSVSSGSYEQYF.

This chain joins TRBV19 and TRBJ1-1; D is ambiguous. This CDR3 is built from 12 residues. Looked up from germline, CDR1 is LNHDA and CDR2 is SQIVND (reference sequence). V was trimmed by 3 bases and J by 11 bases, leaving 13 bases between them. CDR3 in amino acids: CASSIGEVVAFF. For the CDR3, the DNA is TGTGCCAGTAGTATCGGAGAGGTTGTGGCTTTCTTT.